This TCR beta chain emerged from a study of blood T cell repertoires in COVID-19. Source study methods: Reference gene primer amplification yielded estimated nucleated cell counts. Here immunoSEQ multiplex PCR was the method, and the copy in TCRdb shows in-frame clones only, minus some. That table supplies the V and J calls and clone size; D and trimming were determined from the DNA. This sample carries approximately 200,000 clones, under 80% of them seen once, and the ten largest clones take around 12%. CDR3 size: 12 residues. Trimming cost V 6 bases and J 4 bases, with 9 bases left between them. The receptor's source is a woman in her forties or fifties with acute or convalescent COVID-19. Specimen: peripheral blood. The chain is built from TRBV12-3 or TRBV12-4 and TRBJ1-1; D is ambiguous. Here the CDR3 DNA reads TGTGCCAGCAGACTACGGGGCACTGAAGCTTTCTTT. Its protein is CASRLRGTEAFF.